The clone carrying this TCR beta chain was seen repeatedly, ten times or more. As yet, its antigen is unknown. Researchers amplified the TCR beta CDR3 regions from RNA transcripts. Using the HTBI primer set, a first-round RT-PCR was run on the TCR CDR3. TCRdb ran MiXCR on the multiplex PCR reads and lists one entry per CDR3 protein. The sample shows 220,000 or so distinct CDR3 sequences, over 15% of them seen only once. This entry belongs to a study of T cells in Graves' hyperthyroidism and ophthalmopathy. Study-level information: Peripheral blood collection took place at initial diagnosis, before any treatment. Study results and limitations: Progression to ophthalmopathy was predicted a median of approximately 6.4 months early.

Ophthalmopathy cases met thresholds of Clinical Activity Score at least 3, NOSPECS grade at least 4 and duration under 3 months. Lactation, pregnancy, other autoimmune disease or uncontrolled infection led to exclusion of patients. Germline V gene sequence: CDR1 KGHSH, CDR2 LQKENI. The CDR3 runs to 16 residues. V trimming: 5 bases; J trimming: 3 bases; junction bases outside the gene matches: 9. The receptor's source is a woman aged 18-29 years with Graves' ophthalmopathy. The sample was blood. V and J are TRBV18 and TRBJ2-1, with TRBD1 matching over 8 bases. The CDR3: CASSSTTGGRYNEQFF. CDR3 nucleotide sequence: TGTGCCAGCTCATCAACAACAGGGGGTCGCTACAATGAGCAGTTCTTC.